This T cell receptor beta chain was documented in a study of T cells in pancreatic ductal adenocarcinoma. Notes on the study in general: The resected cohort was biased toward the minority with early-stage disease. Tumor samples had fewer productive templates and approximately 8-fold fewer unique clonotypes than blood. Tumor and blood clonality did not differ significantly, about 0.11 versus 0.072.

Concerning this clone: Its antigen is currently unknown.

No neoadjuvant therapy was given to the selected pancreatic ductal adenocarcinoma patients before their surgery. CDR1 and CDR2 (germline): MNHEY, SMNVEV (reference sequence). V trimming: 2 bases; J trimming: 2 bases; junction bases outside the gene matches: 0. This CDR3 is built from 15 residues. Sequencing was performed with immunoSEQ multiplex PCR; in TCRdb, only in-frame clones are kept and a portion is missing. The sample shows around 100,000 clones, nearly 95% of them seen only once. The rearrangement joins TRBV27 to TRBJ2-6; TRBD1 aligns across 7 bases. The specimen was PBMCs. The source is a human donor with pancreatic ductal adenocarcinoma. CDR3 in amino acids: CASSLQGAGANVLTF. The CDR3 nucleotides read TGTGCCAGCAGTTTACAGGGGGCTGGGGCCAACGTCCTGACTTTC.